This is a list of T cell receptor beta chains from one sample in a study of T cell repertoires in cytomegalovirus infection. TCRdb reanalysed the reads using MiXCR and keeps one entry per CDR3 protein. In the table there are roughly 500,000 distinct CDR3 sequences, approximately 16% of which are singletons. Sequenced sample: CD8+ T cells from PBMCs. These receptors were collected from a human donor in good health (CMV status not recorded). Some clones in this sample may be carry-over from other donors' samples. Both conserved end residues are part of each CDR3. Fields, in order: V gene, CDR3 protein.

TRBV29-1,CSVATGARDTEAFF
TRBV19,CASSIAGGIYEQYF
TRBV5-4,CASSYEGGVNGYTF
TRBV9,CASADRRGYTF
TRBV11-2,CASSLDHWTSLETQYF
TRBV5-1,CASSLDGTTYEQYF
TRBV5-4,CASSRGDRSYEQYF
TRBV5-4,CASSRGAGPTDTQYF
TRBV12-5,CASGPFSQAQHF
TRBV28,CASSKENTEAFF
TRBV24-1,CATSQGRNQPQHF
TRBV4-2,CASSQVSYSDIQYF
TRBV28,CASSFLSVSYEQYF
TRBV9,CASSVEGREPQHF
TRBV11-2,CASSLDEGEADTQYF
TRBV12-3/TRBV12-4,CASSLGGQETQYF
TRBV7-2,CASSLFGGEETQYF
TRBV27,CASSFQSGANVLTF
TRBV6-5,CASSYFLGETSGLYSSYNEQFF
TRBV14,CASSQALGRVIEAFF
TRBV5-1,CASSITGAHRDEQFF
TRBV28,CASQLAGLVNEQFF
TRBV5-5,CASSLDRLNQPQHF
TRBV7-8,CASSLGGAGGRHEQFF
TRBV30,CAWSVMGGDQPQHF
TRBV7-3,CASSPRLAGGPNTGELFF
TRBV6-1,CASSQWGSGAAFPTGELFF
TRBV9,CASGPGQGIYGYTF